These 5 T cell receptor beta chains were sequenced from one sample in a study of vaccination and CD4 T cells after COVID-19. TCRdb redid the calling of the PCR reads with MiXCR, one entry per CDR3 protein. The profile shows 25,000 to 30,000 distinct CDR3 sequences, about 54% of them singletons. As to time point: late sampling 161 to 241 days after vaccination in a few convalescent patients. The sample in question was CD4+ T cells from blood, obtained about 7 months after SARS-CoV-2 vaccination. The receptors were gathered from a human donor who had recovered from COVID-19.

The rearrangement joins TRBV6-1 to TRBJ2-4; 7 nucleotides align to TRBD2. Germline assignment: CDR1 MNHNS and CDR2 SASEGT. J was trimmed by 1 base and V by 8 bases; bases with no gene match: 5. The CDR3 is made up of 14 amino acids. CDR3 amino acids: CASRRRGAKNIQYF. CDR3 DNA sequence: TGTGCCAGCCGGAGGCGGGGGGCCAAAAACATTCAGTACTTC.

V usage is TRBV7-3 and J usage is TRBJ2-7; 9 nucleotides match TRBD1. Losses at the gene ends were 0 bases for V and 3 bases for J; bases not matched to a gene: 3. Germline lookup yields CDR1 SGHTA and CDR2 FQGTGA. This CDR3 contains 15 residues. The CDR3 here is CASSLTLTGGYEQYF. The CDR3 DNA reads as TGTGCCAGCAGCTTAACGTTGACAGGGGGCTACGAGCAGTACTTC.

The chain carries TRBV6-1 and TRBJ1-1; the D is unclear. In germline, CDR1 is MNHNS, CDR2 SASEGT. The length of the CDR3 is 14 residues. Trimming left V 6 bases short and J 4 bases short, with 15 bases between. The CDR3 is CASSFSGDITEAFF. For the CDR3, the DNA is TGTGCCAGCAGCTTCAGTGGGGATATCACTGAAGCTTTCTTT.

This clonotype showed up just a few times. The gene calls are TRBV21-1 and TRBJ1-1; the table calls TRBD1, which could not be checked here. TRBV21-1 is deemed a pseudogene. This CDR3 is built from 14 residues. Written as DNA, the CDR3 is TGTGCCAGCAGTTCGGACAGGGACCAGACTGAAGCTTTCTTT. Its translation: CASSSDRDQTEAFF.

The chain recombines TRBV6-2 or TRBV6-3 with TRBJ2-7, with TRBD1 as a possible D gene (5 bases). The CDR3 has 14 amino acids. From germline, CDR1 is MNHEY and CDR2 SVGEGT. V dropped 2 bases and J dropped 4 bases, with 12 bases sitting between them. The CDR3 DNA reads as TGTGCCAGCAGTTACAGGGGTTTGGGGTACGAGCAGTACTTC. The encoded protein is CASSYRGLGYEQYF.